The T cell receptor beta chain described here comes from a study of blood T cell repertoires in COVID-19. In the original analysis: Nucleated cell number was recorded as an estimate derived from reference gene primer amplification. Measured with immunoSEQ multiplex PCR; TCRdb has only the in-frame clones, and not every one. V and J calls and clone size are copied from that table; D and trimming were computed from the DNA. The profile shows about 190,000 clones, about 77% of them singletons. The CDR3 sequence is 16 residues long. Germline loops: CDR1 SGHRS, CDR2 YFSETQ. V was shortened by 1 base and J by 2 bases, with 12 bases between the two germline ends. Participants were placed into cohorts based on the clinical history they reported.

The TCR comes from a woman aged 45 to 65 with acute COVID-19. V and J are TRBV5-1 and TRBJ1-4; unclear D gene. Source material: PBMCs or T cells enriched from blood (not recorded which). CDR3: CASSLTEIGTNEKLFF. Written as DNA, the CDR3 is TGCGCCAGCAGCTTGACAGAAATCGGCACTAATGAAAAACTGTTTTTT.